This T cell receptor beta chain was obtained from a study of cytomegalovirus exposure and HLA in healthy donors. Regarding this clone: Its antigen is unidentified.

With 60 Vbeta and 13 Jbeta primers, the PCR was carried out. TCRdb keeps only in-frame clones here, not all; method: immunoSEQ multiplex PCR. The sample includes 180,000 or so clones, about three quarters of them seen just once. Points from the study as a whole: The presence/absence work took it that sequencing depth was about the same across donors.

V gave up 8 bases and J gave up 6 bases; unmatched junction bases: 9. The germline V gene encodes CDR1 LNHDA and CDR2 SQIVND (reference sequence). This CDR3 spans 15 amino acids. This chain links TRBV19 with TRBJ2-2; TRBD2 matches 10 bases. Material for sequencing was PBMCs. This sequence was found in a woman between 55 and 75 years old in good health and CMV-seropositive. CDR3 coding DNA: TGTGCCAGTCATGGGGTAGCGGGAGGTCCCGGGGAGCTGTTTTTT. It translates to CASHGVAGGPGELFF.